This T cell receptor (beta chain) is from a study of tissue T cells after allogeneic stem cell transplantation. Time point reported: mouse harvest day 14 after allogeneic transplant. The graft held 10^6 splenic CD5+ T cells and 10^7 T-cell-depleted bone marrow cells. Looked up from germline, CDR1 is KGHPV and CDR2 is FQNQEV (reference sequence). CDR3 length: 13 amino acids. Trimming took 2 bases from V and 4 from J, leaving 8 bases between them. This clone has only one observation. The gene names given are mouse names. The sequenced fragment ends 1 residue before the CDR3 boundary, so the rest is inferred from the germline J gene. Assay: immunoSEQ multiplex PCR; the TCRdb copy retains only in-frame clones and omits some. The sample contains around 6,100 clones, around 45% of which appear only once.

The sequenced sample consisted of gut tissue. The receptor's source is a female BALB/c mouse given C57BL/6 T cells with graft-versus-host disease after an allogeneic hematopoietic cell transplant. The chain couples TRBV26 to TRBJ1-1; perhaps TRBD1 as D (5 bases). The CDR3 spells CASSLRGGTEVFF. The DNA read from the CDR3 is TGTGCCAGCAGTCTGCGGGGGGGCACAGAAGTCTTC.